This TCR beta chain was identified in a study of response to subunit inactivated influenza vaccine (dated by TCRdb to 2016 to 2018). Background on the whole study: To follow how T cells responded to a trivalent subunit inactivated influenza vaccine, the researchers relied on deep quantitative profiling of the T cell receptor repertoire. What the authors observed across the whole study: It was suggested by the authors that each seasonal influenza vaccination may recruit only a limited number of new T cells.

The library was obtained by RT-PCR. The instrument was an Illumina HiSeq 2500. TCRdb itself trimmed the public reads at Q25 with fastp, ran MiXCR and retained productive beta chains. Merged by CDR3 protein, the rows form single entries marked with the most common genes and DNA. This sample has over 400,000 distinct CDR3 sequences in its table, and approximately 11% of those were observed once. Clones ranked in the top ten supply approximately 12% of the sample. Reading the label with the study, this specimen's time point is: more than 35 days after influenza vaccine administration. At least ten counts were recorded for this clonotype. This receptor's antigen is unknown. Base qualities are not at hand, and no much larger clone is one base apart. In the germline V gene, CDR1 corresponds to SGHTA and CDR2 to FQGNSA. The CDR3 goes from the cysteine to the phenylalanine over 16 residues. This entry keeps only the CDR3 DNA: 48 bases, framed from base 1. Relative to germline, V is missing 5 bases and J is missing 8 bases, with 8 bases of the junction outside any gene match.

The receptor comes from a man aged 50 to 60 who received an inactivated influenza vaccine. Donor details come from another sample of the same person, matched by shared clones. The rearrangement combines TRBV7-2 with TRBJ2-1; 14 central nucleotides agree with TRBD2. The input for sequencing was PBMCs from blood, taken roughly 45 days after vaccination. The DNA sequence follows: TGTGCCAGCAGCCCCCCGGGACTAGCGGGAGCCGATGAGCAGTTCTTC. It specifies CASSPPGLAGADEQFF.